What follows describes a single T cell receptor (beta chain). Its antigen is currently unknown. This entry comes from a study of radiotherapy plus CTLA-4 blockade in lung cancer. Study overall: Objective responses were recorded in about 17% of patients, with disease control recorded in about 33%.

The CDR3 has 10 amino acids. In germline, CDR1 is MNHEY, CDR2 SMNVEV (reference sequence). The V end was cut by 6 bases, the J end by 6 bases, with 4 bases between. The protocol was immunoSEQ multiplex PCR, while the TCRdb copy is restricted to in-frame clones and leaves out a portion. The sample holds 95,000 to 150,000 clones; 85% to 90% are singletons and the top ten take about 7%. Points from the study as a whole: It was early blood T cell clone dynamics, with interferon-beta, that reportedly best predicted response.

J is TRBJ2-3 and V is TRBV27; D is undetermined. The sequence came from a human donor with non-small cell lung cancer that progressed on radiotherapy plus ipilimumab. Source: peripheral blood, taken from a patient treated with radiotherapy plus ipilimumab. CDR3 sequence reads: CASRRDTQYF. The DNA of the CDR3 is TGTGCCAGCAGGCGGGATACGCAGTATTTT.